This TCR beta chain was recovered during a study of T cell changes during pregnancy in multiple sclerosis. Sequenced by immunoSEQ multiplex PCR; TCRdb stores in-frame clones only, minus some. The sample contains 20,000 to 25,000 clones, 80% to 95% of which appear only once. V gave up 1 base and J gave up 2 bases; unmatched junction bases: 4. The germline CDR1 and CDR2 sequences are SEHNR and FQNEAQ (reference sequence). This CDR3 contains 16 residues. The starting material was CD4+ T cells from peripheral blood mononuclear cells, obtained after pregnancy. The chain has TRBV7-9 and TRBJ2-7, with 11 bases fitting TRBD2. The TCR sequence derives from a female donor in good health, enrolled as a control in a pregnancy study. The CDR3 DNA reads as TGTGCCAGCAGCTTAGACGAGACTAGCGGGACCTACGAGCAGTACTTC. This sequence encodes CASSLDETSGTYEQYF.